These 2 T cell receptor beta chains were all obtained from the same sample, sequenced in a study of shared T cell receptors in the human thymus. TCRdb keeps only in-frame clones here, not all; method: immunoSEQ multiplex PCR. The sample has 550,000 to 800,000 clones; roughly 85% are singletons. The sample also formed part of further work on human thymus T cells.

The source material was thymocytes. The receptor set was obtained from a girl younger than two with a congenital heart defect.

The genes are TRBV7-9 and TRBJ2-1, with 8 bases aligning to TRBD1. Germline lookup yields CDR1 SEHNR and CDR2 FQNEAQ (reference sequence). This CDR3 is built from 14 residues. Trimming at V came to 6 bases and at J to 4 bases, leaving 5 bases not matched to a gene. In DNA form, the CDR3 reads TGTGCCAGCAGGGACAGGGCACCTTACAATGAGCAGTTCTTC. Its protein is CASRDRAPYNEQFF.

The chain employs TRBV5-6 and TRBJ1-1, with 10 bases fitting TRBD1. The CDR3 extends over 16 amino acids. CDR1 and CDR2 from the germline V gene are SGHDT and YYEEEE. The junction had 2 bases not matched to a gene; V was cut back by 0 bases and J by 0 bases. The CDR3 reads CASSLEGQGLNTEAFF. The CDR3 nucleotides read TGTGCCAGCAGCTTGGAGGGACAGGGGTTGAACACTGAAGCTTTCTTT.